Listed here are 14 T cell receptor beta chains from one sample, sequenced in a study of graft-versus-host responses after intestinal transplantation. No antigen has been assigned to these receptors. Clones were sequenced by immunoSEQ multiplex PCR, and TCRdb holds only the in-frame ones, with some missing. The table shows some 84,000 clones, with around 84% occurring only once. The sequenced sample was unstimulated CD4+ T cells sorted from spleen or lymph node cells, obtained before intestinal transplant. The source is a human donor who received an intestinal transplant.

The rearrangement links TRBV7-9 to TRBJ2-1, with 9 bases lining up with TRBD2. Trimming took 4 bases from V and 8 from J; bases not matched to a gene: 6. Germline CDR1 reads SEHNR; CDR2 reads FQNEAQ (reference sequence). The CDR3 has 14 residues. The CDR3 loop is CASSSGLAFYEQFF. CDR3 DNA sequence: TGTGCCAGCAGCTCAGGACTAGCGTTTTATGAGCAGTTCTTC. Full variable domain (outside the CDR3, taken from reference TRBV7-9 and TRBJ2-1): DTGVSQNPRHKITKRGQNVTFRCDPISEHNRLYWYRQTLGQGPEFLTYFQNEAQLEKSRLLSDRFSAERPKGSFSTLEIQRTEQGDSAMYLCASSSGLAFYEQFFGPGTRLTVL.

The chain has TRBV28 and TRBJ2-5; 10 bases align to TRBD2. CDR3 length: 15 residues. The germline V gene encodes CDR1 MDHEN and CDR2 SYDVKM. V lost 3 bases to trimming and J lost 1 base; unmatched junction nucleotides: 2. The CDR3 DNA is TGTGCCAGCAGTTTGGCTAGCGGGAGCCAAGAGACCCAGTACTTC. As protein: CASSLASGSQETQYF.

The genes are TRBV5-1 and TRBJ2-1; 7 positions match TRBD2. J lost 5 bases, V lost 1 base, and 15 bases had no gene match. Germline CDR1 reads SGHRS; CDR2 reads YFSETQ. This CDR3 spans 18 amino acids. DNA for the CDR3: TGCGCCAGCAGCTTGCCCCCCAGGGCTAGCGGAGCTAACAATGAGCAGTTCTTC. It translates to CASSLPPRASGANNEQFF. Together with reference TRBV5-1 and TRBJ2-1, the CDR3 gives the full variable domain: KAGVTQTPRYLIKTRGQQVTLSCSPISGHRSVSWYQQTPGQGLQFLFEYFSETQRNKGNFPGRFSGRQFSNSRSEMNVSTLELGDSALYLCASSLPPRASGANNEQFFGPGTRLTVL.

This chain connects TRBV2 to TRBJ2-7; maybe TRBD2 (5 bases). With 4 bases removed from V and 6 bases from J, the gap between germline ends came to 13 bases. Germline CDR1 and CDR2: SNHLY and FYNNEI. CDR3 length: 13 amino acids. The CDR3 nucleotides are TGTGCCAGCAGTGTAGAGACGGCGGGCGAGCAGTACTTC. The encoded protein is CASSVETAGEQYF. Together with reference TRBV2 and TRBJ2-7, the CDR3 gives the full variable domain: EPEVTQTPSHQVTQMGQEVILRCVPISNHLYFYWYRQILGQKVEFLVSFYNNEISEKSEIFDDQFSVERPDGSNFTLKIRSTKLEDSAMYFCASSVETAGEQYFGPGTRLTVT.

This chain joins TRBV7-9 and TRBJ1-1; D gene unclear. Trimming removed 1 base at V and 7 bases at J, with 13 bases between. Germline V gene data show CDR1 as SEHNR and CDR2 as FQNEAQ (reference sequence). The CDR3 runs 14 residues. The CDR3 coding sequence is TGTGCCAGCAGCTTAGAAACAGTCCCTAATGAAGCTTTCTTT. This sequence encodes CASSLETVPNEAFF.

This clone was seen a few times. The CDR3 DNA reads TGCGCCAGCAGCGCTTCAGGAACTGAAGCTTTCTTT. Residues: CASSASGTEAFF. V gene TRBV5-1 combines with J gene TRBJ1-1; D is undetermined. Germline V gene lookup returns CDR1 SGHRS and CDR2 YFSETQ. The CDR3 contains 12 residues. The ends were cut back, 4 bases at V and 5 bases at J, with 9 bases in the middle.

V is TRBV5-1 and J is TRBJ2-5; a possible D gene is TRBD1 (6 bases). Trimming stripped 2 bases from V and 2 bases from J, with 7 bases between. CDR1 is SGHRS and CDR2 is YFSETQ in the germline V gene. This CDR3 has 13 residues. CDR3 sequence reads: CASSFGQQETQYF. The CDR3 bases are TGCGCCAGCAGCTTCGGACAGCAAGAGACCCAGTACTTC. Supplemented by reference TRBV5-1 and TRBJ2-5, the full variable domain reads KAGVTQTPRYLIKTRGQQVTLSCSPISGHRSVSWYQQTPGQGLQFLFEYFSETQRNKGNFPGRFSGRQFSNSRSEMNVSTLELGDSALYLCASSFGQQETQYFGPGTRLLVL.

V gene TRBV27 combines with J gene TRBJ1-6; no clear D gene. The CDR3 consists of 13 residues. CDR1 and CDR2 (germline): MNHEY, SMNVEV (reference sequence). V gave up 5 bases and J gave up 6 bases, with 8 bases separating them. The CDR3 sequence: CASSPVVNSPLHF. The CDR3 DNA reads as TGTGCCAGCAGTCCGGTTGTTAATTCACCCCTCCACTTT.

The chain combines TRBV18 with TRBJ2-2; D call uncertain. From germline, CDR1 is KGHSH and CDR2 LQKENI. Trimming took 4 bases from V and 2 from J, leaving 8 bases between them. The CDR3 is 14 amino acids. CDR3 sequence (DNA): TGTGCCAGCTCACAGTCCAGAAACACCGGGGAGCTGTTTTTT. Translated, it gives CASSQSRNTGELFF.

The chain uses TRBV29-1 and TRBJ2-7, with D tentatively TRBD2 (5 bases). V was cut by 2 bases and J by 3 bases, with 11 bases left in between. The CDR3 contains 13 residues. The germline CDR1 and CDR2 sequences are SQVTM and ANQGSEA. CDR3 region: CSVEIVRGYEQYF. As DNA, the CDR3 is TGCAGCGTTGAAATCGTTCGGGGCTACGAGCAGTACTTC.

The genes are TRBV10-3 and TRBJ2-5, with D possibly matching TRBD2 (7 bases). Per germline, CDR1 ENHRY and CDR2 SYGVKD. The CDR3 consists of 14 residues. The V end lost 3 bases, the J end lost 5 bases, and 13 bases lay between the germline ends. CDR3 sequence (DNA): TGTGCCATCAGTGACTCGGGGGGCCGCGAGACCCAGTACTTC. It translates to CAISDSGGRETQYF.

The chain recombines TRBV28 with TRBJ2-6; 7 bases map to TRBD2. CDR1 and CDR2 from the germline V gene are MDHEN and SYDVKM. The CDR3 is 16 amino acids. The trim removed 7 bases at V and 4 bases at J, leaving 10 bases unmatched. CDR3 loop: CASNRAGTPGANVLTF. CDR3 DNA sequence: TGTGCCAGCAATAGAGCGGGGACCCCCGGGGCCAACGTCCTGACTTTC.

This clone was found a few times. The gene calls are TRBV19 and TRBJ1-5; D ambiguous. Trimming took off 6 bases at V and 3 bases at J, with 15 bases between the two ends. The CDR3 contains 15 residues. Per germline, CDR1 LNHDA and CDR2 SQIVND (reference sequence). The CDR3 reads CASSLARVDNQPQHF. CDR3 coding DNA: TGTGCCAGTAGCCTCGCACGGGTTGACAATCAGCCCCAGCATTTT.

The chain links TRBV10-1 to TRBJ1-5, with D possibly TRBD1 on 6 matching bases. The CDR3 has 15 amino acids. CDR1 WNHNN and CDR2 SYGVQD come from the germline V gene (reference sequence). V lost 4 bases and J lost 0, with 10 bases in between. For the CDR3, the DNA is TGCGCCAGCAGTGGGACAGACTATAGCAATCAGCCCCAGCATTTT. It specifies CASSGTDYSNQPQHF.